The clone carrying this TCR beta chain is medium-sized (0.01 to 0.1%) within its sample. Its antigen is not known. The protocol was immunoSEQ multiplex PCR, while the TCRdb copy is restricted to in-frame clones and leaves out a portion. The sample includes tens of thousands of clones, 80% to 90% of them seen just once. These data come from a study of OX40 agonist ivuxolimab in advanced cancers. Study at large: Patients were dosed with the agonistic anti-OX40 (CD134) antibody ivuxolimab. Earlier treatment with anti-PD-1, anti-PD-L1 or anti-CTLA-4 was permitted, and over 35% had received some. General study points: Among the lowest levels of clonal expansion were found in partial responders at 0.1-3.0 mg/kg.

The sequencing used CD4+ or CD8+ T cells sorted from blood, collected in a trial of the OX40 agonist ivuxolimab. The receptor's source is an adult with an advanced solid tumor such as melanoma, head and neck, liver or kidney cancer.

CDR3 sequence reads: CASSQETGNSYEQYF. CDR3 sequence (DNA): TGTGCCAGCAGCCAAGAAACCGGGAACTCCTACGAGCAGTACTTC. The chain recombines TRBV4-2 with TRBJ2-7; a weak D match, TRBD2 (5 bases). Germline V gene sequence: CDR1 LGHNA, CDR2 YNFKEQ. Deletions cut 0 bases from V and 0 bases from J, with 9 bases between. The CDR3 loop spans 15 amino acids.